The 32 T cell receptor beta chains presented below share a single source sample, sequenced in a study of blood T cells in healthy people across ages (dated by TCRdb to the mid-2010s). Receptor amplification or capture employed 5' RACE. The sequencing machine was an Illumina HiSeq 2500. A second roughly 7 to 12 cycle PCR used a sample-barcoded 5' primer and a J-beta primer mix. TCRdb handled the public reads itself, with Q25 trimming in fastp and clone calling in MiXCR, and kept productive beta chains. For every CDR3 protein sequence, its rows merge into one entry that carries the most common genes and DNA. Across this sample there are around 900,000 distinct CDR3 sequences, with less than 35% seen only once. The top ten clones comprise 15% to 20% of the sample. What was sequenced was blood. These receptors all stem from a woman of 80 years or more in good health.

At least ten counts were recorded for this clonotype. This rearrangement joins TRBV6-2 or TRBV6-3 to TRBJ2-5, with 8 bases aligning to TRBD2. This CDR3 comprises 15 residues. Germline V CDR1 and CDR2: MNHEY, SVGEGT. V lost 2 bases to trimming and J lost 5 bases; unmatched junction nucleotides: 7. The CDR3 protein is CASSYDREGRETQYF. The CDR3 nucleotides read TGTGCCAGCAGTTACGATCGGGAGGGTAGGGAGACCCAGTACTTC.

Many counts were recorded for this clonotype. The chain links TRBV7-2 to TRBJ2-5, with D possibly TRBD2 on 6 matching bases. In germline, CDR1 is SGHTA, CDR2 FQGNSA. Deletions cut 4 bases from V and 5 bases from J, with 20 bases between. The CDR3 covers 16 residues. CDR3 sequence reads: CASSSPEVADGETQYF. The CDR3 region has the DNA TGTGCCAGCAGCTCCCCCGAGGTAGCGGACGGGGAGACCCAGTACTTC.

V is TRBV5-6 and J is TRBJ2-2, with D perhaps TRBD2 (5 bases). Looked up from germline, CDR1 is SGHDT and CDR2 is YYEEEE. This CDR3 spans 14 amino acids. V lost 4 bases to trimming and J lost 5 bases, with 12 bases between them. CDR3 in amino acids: CASSPNPGTGELFF. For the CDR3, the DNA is TGTGCCAGCAGCCCAAATCCGGGAACCGGGGAGCTGTTTTTT.

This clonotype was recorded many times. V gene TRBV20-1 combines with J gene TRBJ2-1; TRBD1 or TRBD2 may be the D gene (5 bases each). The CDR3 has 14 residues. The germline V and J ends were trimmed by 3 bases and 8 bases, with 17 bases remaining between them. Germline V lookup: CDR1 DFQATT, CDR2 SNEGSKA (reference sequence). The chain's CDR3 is CSARGFTLGDEQFF. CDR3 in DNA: TGCAGTGCTAGGGGGTTCACCCTGGGGGATGAGCAGTTCTTC.

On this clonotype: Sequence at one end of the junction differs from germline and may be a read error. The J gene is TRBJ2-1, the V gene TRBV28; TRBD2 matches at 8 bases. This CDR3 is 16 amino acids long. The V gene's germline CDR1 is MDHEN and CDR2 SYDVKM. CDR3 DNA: TGTGCCAGCAGTTCACCCACTAGCGGCTCCCACAATGAGCAGTTCTTC. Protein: CASSSPTSGSHNEQFF.

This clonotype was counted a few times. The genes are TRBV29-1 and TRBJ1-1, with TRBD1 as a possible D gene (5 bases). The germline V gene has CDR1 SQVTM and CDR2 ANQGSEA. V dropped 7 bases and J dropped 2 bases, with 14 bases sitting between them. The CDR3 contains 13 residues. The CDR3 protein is CSAGEGFNTEAFF. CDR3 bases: TGCAGCGCCGGGGAGGGGTTTAACACTGAAGCTTTCTTT.

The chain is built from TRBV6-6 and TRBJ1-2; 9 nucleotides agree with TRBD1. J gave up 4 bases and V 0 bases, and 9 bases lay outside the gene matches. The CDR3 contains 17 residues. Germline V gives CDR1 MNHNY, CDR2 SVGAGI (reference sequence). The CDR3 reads CASSYSTGQGKGYGYTF. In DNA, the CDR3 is TGTGCCAGCAGTTACTCGACTGGACAGGGGAAAGGCTATGGCTACACCTTC.

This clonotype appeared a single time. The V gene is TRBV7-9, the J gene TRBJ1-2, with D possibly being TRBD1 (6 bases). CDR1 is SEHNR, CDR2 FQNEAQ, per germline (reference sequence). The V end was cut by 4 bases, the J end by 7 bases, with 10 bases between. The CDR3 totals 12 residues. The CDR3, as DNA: TGTGCCAGCAGCTCAGAACAGGGTGGCTACACCTTC. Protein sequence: CASSSEQGGYTF.

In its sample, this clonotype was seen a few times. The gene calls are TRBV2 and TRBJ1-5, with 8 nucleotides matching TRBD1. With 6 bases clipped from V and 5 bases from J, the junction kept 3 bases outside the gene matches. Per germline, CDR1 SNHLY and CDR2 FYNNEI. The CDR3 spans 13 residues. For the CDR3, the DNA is TGTGCCAGCAGCGACAGGGGATATCAGCCCCAGCATTTT. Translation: CASSDRGYQPQHF.

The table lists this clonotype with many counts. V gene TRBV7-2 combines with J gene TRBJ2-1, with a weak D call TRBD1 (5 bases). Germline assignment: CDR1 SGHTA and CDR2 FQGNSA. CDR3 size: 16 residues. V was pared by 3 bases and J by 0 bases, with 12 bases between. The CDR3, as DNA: TGTGCCAGCAGCTTGCATGGGGCCGCCTCCTACAATGAGCAGTTCTTC. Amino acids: CASSLHGAASYNEQFF.

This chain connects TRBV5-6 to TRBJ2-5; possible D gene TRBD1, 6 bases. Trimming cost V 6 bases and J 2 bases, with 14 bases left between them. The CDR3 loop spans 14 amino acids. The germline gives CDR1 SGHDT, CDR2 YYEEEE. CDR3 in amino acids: CASTKPTGQETQYF. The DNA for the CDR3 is TGTGCCAGCACCAAACCGACAGGTCAAGAGACCCAGTACTTC.

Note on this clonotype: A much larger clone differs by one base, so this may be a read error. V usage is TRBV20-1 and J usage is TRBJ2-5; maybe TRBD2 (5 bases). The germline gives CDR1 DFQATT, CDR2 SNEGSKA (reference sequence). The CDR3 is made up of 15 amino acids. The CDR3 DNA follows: TGCGGTGCTAGCCCCCCTCTCTCGCTCCAAGAGACCCAGTACTTC. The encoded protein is CGASPPLSLQETQYF.

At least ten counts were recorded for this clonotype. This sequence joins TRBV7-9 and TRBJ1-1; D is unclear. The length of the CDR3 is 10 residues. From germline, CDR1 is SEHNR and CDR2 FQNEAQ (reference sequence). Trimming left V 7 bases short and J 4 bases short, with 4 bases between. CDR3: CASIATEAFF. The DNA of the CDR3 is TGTGCCAGCATCGCCACTGAAGCTTTCTTT. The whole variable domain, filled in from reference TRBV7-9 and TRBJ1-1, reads DTGVSQNPRHKITKRGQNVTFRCDPISEHNRLYWYRQTLGQGPEFLTYFQNEAQLEKSRLLSDRFSAERPKGSFSTLEIQRTEQGDSAMYLCASIATEAFFGQGTRLTVV.

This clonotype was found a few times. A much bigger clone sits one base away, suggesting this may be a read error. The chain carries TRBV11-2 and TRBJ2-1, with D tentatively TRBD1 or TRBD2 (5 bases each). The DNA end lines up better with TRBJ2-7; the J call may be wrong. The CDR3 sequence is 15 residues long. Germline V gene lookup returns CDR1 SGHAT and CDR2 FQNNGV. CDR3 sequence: CASSFPGLSYNEQYF. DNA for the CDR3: TGTGCCAGCAGCTTCCCGGGGCTCTCCTACAATGAGCAGTACTTC.

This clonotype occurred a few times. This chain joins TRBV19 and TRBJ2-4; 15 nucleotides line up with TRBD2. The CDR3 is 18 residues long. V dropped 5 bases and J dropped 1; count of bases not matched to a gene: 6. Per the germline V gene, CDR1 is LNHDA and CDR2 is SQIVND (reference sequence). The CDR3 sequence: CASSPRTSGGAAKNIQYF. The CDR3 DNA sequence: TGTGCCAGTAGTCCCCGGACTAGCGGGGGGGCCGCCAAAAACATTCAGTACTTC.

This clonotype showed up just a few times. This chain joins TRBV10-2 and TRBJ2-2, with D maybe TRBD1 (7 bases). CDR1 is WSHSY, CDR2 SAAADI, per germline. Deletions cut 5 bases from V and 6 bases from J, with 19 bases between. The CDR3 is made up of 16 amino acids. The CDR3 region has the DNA TGCGCCAGCAGTCCCCGACAGGGAGGAACTCCCGGGGAGCTGTTTTTT. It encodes CASSPRQGGTPGELFF.

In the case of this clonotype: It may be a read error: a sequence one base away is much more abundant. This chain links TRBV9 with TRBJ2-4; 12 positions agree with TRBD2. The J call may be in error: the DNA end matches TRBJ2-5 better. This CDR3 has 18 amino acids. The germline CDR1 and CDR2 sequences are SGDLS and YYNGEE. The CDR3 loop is CASSVGLAGAPARETQYF. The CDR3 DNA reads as TGTGCCAGCAGCGTAGGACTAGCGGGGGCCCCCGCAAGAGAGACCCAGTACTTC.

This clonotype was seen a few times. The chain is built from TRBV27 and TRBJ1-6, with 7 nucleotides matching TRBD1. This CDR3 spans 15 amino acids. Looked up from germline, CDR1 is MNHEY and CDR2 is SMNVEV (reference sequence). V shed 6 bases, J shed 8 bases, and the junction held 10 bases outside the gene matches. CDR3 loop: CASRKKGQPYSPLHF. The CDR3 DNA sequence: TGTGCCAGCAGGAAAAAGGGACAGCCTTATTCACCCCTCCACTTT.

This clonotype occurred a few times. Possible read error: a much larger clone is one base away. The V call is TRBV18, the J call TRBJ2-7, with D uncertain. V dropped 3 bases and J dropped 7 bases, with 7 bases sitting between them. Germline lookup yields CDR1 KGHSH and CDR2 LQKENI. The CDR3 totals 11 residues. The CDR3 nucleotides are TGTGCCAGCTCACCTGAGAATGAGCAGTACTTC. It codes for CASSPENEQYF.

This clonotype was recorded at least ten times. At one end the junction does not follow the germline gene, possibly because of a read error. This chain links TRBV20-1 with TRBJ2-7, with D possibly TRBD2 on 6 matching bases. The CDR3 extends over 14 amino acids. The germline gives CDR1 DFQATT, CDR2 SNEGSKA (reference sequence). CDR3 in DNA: TGCAGTGCCAGAGCGCCTTCGGCGGGATACGAGCAGTACTTC. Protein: CSARAPSAGYEQYF.

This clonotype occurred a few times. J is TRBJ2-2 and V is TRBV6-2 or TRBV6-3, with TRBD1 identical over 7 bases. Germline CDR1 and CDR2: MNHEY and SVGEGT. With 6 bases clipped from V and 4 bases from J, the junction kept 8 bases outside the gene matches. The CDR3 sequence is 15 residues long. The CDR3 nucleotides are TGTGCCAGCAGAAAGGGGACAGCTTTCACCGGGGAGCTGTTTTTT. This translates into CASRKGTAFTGELFF.

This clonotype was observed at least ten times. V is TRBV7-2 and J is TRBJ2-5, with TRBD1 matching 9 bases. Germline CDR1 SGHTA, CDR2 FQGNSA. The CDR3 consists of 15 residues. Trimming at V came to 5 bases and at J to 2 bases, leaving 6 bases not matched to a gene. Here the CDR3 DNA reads TGTGCCAGCAGCCCTGCCGGGACAGGGCAAGAGACCCAGTACTTC. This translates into CASSPAGTGQETQYF.

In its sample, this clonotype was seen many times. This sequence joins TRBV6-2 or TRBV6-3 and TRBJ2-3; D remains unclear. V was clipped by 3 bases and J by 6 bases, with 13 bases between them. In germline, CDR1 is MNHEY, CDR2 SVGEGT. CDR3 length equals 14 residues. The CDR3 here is CASSYTPSQDTQYF. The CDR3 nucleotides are TGTGCCAGCAGTTATACCCCCTCCCAGGATACGCAGTATTTT.

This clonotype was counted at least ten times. DNA of the CDR3: TGTGCCAGCAATAAAAGACAAGGCACAGATACGCAGTATTTT. As protein: CASNKRQGTDTQYF. The chain has TRBV6-5 and TRBJ2-3; D is unresolved. The CDR3 loop spans 14 amino acids. The germline V gene has CDR1 MNHEY and CDR2 SVGAGI. Trimming left V 7 bases short and J 1 base short, with 12 bases between.

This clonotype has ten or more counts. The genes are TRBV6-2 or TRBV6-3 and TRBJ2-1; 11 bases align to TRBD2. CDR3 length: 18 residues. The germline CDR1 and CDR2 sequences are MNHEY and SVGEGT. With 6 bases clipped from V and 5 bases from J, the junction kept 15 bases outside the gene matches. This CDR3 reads CASSPMRPLAGDNNEQFF. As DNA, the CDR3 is TGTGCCAGCAGCCCGATGCGGCCACTAGCGGGGGACAACAATGAGCAGTTCTTC.

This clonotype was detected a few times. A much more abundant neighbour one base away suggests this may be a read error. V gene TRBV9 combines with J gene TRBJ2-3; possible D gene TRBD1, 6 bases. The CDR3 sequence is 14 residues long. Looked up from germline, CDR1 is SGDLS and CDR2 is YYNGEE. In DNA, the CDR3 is TGTGCCAGCAGCGTAGACAGGGTGACAGGTACGCAGTATTTT. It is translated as CASSVDRVTGTQYF.

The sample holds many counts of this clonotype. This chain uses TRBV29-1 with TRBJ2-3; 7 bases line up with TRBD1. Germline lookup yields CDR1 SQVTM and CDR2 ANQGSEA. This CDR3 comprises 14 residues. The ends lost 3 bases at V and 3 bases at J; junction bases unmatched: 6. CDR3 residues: CSVDRGLGTDTQYF. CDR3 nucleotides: TGCAGCGTTGACAGGGGGTTGGGGACAGATACGCAGTATTTT.

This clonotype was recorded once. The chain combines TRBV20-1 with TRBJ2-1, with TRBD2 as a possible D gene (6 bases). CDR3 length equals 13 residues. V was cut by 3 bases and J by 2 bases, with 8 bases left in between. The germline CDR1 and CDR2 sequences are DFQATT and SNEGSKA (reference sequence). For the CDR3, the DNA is TGCAGTGCTAGTAGCGGAGCCTACAATGAGCAGTTCTTC. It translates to CSASSGAYNEQFF.

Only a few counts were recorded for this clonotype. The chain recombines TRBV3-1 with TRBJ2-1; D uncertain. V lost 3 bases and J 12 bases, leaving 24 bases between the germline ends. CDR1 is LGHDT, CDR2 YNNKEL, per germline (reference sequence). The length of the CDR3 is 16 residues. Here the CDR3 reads CASSQHGGRTTVGQFF. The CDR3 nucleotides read TGTGCCAGCAGCCAGCACGGCGGCAGAACAACGGTGGGGCAGTTCTTC.

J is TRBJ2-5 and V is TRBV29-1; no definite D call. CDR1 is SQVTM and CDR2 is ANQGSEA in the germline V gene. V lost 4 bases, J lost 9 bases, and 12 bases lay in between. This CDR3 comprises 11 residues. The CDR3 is CSVGPFEAQYF. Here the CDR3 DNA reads TGCAGCGTTGGGCCCTTTGAGGCCCAGTACTTC. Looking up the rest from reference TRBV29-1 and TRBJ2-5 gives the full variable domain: SAVISQKPSRDICQRGTSLTIQCQVDSQVTMMFWYRQQPGQSLTLIATANQGSEATYESGFVIDKFPISRPNLTFSTLTVSNMSPEDSSIYLCSVGPFEAQYFGPGTRLLVL.

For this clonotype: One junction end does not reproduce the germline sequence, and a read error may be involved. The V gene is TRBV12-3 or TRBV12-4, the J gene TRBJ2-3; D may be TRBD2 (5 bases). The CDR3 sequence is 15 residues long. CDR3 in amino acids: CASTQWRGQEDAQYF. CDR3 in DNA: TGTGCCAGTACCCAATGGAGAGGGCAGGAAGATGCGCAGTATTTT.

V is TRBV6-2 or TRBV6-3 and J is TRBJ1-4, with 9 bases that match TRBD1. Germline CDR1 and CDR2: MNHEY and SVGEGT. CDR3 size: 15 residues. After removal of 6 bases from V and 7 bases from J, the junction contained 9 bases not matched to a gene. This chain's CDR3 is CASSTGDRVGEKLFF. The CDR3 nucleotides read TGTGCCAGCAGCACCGGGGACAGGGTCGGTGAAAAACTGTTTTTT.